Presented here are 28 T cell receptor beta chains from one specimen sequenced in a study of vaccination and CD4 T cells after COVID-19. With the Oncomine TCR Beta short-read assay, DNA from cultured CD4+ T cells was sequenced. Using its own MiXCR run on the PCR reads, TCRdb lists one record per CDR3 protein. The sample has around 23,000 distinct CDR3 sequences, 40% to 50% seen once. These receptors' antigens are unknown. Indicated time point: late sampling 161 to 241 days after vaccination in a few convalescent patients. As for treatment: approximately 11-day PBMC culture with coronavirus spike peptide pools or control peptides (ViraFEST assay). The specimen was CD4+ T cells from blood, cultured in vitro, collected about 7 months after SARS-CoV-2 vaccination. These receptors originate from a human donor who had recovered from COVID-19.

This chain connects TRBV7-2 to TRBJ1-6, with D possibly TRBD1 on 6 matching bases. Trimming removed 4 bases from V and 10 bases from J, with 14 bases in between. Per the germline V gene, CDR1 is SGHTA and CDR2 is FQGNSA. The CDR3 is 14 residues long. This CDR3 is CASSSPGAYSPLHF. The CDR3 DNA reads TGTGCCAGCAGCTCGCCAGGGGCTTACTCACCCCTCCACTTT.

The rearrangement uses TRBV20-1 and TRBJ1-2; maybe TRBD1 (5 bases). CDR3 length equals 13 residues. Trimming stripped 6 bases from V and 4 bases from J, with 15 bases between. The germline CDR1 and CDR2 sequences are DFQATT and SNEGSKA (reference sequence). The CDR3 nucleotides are TGCAGTGCGCATGTGGGGGGACTCTATGGCTACACCTTC. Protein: CSAHVGGLYGYTF.

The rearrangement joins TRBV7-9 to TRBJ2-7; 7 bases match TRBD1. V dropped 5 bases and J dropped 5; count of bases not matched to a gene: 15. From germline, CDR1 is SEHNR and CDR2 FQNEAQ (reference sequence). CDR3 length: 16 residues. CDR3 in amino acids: CASSGRDRAVINEQYF. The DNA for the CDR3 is TGTGCCAGCAGCGGCCGCGACAGGGCCGTCATAAACGAGCAGTACTTC.

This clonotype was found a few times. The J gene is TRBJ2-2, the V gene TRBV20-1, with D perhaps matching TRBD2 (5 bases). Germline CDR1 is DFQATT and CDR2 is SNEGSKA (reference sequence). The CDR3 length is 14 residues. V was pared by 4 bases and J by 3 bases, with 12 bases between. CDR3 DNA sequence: TGCAGTGCTAACTCCGGGAAGGACACCGGGGAGCTGTTTTTT. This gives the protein CSANSGKDTGELFF.

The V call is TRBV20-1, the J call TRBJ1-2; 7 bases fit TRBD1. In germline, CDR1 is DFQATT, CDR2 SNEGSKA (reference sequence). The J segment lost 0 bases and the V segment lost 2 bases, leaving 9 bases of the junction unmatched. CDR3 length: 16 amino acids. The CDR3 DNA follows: TGCAGTGCTAGATTCTCAGGGGGTCAGCCTAACTATGGCTACACCTTC. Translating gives CSARFSGGQPNYGYTF.

In nucleotides, the CDR3 is TGTGCCACCAGTGGGCAGGGAGAATCACCCCTCCACTTT. As protein: CATSGQGESPLHF. This chain connects TRBV7-8 to TRBJ1-6; the D gene is possibly TRBD1 (5 bases). Per the germline V gene, CDR1 is SGHVS and CDR2 is FQNEAQ. The V end was cut by 10 bases, the J end by 10 bases, with 17 bases between. The CDR3 covers 13 residues.

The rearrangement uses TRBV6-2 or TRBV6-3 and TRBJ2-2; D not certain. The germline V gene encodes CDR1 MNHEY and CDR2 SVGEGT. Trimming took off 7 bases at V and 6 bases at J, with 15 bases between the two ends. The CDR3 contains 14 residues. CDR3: CASTFSSASGELFF. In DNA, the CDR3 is TGTGCCAGCACCTTTTCATCGGCTTCCGGGGAGCTGTTTTTT.

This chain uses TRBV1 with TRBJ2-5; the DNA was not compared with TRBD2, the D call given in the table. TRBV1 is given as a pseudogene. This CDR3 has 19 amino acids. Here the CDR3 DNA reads TGCACCAGCAGCCAACCAATAGCGGGAGAGGGCCCCCACCAAGAGACCCAGTACTTC. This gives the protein CTSSQPIAGEGPHQETQYF.

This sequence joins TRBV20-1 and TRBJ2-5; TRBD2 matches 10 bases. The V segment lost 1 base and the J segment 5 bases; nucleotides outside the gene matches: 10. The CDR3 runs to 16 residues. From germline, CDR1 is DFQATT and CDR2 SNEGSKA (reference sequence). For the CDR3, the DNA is TGCAGTGCTAGAGTGACTAGCGGGCTAAGTAGTGAGACCCAGTACTTC. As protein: CSARVTSGLSSETQYF.

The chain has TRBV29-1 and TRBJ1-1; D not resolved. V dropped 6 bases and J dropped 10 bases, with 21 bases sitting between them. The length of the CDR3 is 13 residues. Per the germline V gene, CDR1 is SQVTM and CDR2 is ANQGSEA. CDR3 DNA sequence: TGCAGCGTCCGTAGGGAGGTACGAGGCGGAGCTTTCTTT. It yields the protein CSVRREVRGGAFF.

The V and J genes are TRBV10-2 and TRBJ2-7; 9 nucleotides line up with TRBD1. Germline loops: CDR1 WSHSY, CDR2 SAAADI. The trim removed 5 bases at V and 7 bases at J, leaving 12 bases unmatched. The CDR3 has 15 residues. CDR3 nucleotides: TGCGCCAGCAGTTTTACCCCCGGGACAGGGAGTGAGCAGTACTTC. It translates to CASSFTPGTGSEQYF.

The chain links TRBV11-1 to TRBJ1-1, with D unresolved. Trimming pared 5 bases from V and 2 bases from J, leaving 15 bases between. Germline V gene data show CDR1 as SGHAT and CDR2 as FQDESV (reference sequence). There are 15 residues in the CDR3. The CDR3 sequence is CASSPRPFLNTEAFF. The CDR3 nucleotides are TGTGCCAGCAGCCCCCGGCCATTCCTCAACACTGAAGCTTTCTTT.

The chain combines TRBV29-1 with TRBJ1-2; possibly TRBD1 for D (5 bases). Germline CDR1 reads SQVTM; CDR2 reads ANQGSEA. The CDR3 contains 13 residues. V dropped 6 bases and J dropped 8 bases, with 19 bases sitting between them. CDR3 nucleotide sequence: TGCAGCGTATGGGACTGGCCCCTGCAAGGCTACACCTTC. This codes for CSVWDWPLQGYTF. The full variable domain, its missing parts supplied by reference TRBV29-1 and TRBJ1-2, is SAVISQKPSRDICQRGTSLTIQCQVDSQVTMMFWYRQQPGQSLTLIATANQGSEATYESGFVIDKFPISRPNLTFSTLTVSNMSPEDSSIYLCSVWDWPLQGYTFGSGTRLTVV.

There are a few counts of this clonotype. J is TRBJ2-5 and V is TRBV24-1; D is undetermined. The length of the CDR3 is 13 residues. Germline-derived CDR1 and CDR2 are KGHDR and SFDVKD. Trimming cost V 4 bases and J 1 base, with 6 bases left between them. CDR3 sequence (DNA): TGTGCCACCAGTGACCCCACCCAAGAGACCCAGTACTTC. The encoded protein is CATSDPTQETQYF.

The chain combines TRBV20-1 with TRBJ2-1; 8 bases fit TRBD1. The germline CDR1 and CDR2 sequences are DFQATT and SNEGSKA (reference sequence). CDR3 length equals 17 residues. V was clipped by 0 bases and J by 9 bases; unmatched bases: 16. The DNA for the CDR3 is TGCAGTGCTAGAGATTTCCGGCGGGACAGGTCCTATCGTGAGCAGTTCTTC. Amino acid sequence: CSARDFRRDRSYREQFF.

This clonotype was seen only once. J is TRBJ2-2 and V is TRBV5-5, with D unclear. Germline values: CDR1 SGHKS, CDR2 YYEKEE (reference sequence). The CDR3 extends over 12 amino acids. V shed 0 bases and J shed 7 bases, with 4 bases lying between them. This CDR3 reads CASSLVGGELFF. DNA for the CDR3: TGTGCCAGCAGCTTGGTGGGCGGGGAGCTGTTTTTT.

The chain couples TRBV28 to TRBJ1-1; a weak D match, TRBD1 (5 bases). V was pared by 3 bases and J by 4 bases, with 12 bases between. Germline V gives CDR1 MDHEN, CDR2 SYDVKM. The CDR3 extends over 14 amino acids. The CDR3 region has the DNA TGTGCCAGCAGTTTCCGCGCTAGGGGCACTGAAGCTTTCTTT. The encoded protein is CASSFRARGTEAFF.

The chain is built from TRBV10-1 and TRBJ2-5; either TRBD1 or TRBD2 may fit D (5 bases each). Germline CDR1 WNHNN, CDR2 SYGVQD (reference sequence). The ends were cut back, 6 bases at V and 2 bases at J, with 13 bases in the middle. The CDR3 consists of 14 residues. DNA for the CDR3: TGCGCCAGCAGGGGGGTAAAGAAACAAGAGACCCAGTACTTC. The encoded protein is CASRGVKKQETQYF.

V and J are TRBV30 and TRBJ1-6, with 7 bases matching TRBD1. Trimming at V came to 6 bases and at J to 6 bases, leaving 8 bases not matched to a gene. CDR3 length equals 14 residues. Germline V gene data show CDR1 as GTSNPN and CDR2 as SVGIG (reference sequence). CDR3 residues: CACYRGPGNSPLHF. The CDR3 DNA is TGTGCCTGCTACAGGGGCCCCGGTAATTCACCCCTCCACTTT.

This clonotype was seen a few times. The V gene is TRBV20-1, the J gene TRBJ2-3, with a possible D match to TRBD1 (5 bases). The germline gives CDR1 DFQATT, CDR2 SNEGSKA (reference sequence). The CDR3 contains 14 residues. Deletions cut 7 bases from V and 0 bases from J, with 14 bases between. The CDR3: CSVAQGTSTDTQYF. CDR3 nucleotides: TGCAGTGTTGCCCAGGGAACTAGCACAGATACGCAGTATTTT.

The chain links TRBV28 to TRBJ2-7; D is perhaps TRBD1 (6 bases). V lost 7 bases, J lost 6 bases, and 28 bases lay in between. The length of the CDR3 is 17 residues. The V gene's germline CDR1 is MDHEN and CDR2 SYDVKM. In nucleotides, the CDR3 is TGTGCCAGCACAACCGCTGGGGCAAAGGGGGTTGGTCGCGAGCAGTACTTC. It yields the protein CASTTAGAKGVGREQYF.

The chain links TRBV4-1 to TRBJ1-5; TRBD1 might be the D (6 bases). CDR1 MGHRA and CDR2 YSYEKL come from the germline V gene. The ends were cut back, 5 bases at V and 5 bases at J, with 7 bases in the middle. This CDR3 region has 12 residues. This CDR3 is CASSRGDQPQHF. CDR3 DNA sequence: TGCGCCAGCAGCAGGGGGGATCAGCCCCAGCATTTT.

The CDR3 DNA reads as TGTGCCAGCAGTCGACTAGCGGGCGGACCGACGGAGCAGTTCTTC. This gives the protein CASSRLAGGPTEQFF. The chain couples TRBV6-1 to TRBJ2-1; 10 nucleotides line up with TRBD2. The ends lost 5 bases at V and 10 bases at J; junction bases unmatched: 11. This CDR3 is 15 amino acids long. Germline V lookup: CDR1 MNHNS, CDR2 SASEGT.

DNA for the CDR3: TGTGCCAGCAGCTTCGCGGGAGCTTACAATGAGCAGTTCTTC. This codes for CASSFAGAYNEQFF. The gene calls are TRBV7-2 and TRBJ2-1, with 7 positions matching TRBD2. The CDR3 extends over 14 amino acids. CDR1 is SGHTA and CDR2 is FQGNSA in the germline V gene. J gave up 4 bases and V 3 bases, and 3 bases lay outside the gene matches.

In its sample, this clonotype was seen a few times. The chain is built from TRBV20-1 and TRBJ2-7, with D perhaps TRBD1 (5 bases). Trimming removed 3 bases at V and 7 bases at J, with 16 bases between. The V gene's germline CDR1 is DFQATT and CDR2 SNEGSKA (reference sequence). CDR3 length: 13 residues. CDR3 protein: CSARVDTMGEQYF. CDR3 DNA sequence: TGCAGTGCTAGGGTGGACACGATGGGGGAGCAGTACTTC.

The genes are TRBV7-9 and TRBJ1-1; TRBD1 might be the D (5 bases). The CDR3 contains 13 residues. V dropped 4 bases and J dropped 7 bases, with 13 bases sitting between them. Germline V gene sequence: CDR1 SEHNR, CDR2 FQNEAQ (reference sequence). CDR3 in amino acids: CASSSRGTSEAFF. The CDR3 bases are TGTGCCAGCAGCTCTCGGGGCACCAGTGAAGCTTTCTTT.

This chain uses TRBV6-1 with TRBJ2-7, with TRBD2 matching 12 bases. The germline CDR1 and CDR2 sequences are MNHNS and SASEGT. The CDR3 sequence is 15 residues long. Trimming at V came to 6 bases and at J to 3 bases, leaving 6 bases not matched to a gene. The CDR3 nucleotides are TGTGCCAGCAGACTAGCGGGAGGAGGAAGCTACGAGCAGTACTTC. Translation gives CASRLAGGGSYEQYF.

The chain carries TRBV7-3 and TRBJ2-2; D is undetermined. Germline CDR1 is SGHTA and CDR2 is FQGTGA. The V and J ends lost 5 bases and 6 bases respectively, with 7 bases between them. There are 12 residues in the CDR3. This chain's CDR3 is CASSGKSGELFF. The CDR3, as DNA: TGTGCCAGCAGCGGCAAATCCGGGGAGCTGTTTTTT.